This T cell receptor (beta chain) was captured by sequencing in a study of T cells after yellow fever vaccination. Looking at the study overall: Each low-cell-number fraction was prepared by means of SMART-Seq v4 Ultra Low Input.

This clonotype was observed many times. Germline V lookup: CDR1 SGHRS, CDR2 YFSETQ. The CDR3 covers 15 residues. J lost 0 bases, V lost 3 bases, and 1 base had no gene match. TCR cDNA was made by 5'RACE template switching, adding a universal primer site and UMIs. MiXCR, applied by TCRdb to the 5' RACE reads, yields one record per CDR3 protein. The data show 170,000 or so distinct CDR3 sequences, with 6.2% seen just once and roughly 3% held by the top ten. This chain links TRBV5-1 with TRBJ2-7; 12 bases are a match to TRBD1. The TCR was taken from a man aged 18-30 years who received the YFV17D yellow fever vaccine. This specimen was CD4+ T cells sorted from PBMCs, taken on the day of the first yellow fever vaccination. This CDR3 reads CASSSGQGASYEQYF. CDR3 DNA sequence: TGCGCCAGCAGCTCGGGACAGGGGGCCTCCTACGAGCAGTACTTC. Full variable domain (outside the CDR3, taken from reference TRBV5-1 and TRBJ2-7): KAGVTQTPRYLIKTRGQQVTLSCSPISGHRSVSWYQQTPGQGLQFLFEYFSETQRNKGNFPGRFSGRQFSNSRSEMNVSTLELGDSALYLCASSSGQGASYEQYFGPGTRLTVT.